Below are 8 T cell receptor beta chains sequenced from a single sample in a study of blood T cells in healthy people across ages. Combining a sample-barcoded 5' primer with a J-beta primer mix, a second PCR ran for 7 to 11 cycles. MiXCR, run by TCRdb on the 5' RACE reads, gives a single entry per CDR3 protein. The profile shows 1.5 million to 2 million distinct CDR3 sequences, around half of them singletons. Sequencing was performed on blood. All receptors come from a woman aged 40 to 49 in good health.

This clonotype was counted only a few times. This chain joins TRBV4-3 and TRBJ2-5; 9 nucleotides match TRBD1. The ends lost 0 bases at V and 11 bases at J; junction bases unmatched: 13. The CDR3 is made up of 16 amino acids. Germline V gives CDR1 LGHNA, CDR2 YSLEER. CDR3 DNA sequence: TGCGCCAGCAGCCAAGAGACGGGACAGGGAAGTAATGAGCAGTACTTC. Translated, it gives CASSQETGQGSNEQYF.

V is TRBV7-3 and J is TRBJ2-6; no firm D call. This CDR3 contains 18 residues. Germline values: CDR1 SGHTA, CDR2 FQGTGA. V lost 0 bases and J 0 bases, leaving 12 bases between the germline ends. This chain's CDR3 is CASSLTQAAGSGANVLTF. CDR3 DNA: TGTGCCAGCAGCTTAACCCAGGCCGCAGGCTCTGGGGCCAACGTCCTGACTTTC.

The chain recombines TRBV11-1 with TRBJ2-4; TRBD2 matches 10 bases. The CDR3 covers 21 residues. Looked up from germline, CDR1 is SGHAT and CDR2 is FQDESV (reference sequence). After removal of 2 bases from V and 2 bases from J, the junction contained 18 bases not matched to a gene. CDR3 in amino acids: CASSLRGIAGGHPLPKNIQYF. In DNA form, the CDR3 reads TGTGCCAGCAGCTTAAGGGGAATAGCGGGGGGCCATCCTCTACCCAAAAACATTCAGTACTTC. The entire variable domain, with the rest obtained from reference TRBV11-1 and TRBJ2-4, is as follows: EAEVAQSPRYKITEKSQAVAFWCDPISGHATLYWYRQILGQGPELLVQFQDESVVDDSQLPKDRFSAERLKGVDSTLKIQPAELGDSAMYLCASSLRGIAGGHPLPKNIQYFGAGTRLSVL.

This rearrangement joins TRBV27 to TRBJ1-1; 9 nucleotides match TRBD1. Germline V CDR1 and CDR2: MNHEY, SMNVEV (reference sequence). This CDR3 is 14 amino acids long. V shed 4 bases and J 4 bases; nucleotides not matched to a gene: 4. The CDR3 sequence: CASSYRGLGTEAFF. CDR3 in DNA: TGTGCCAGCAGTTACAGGGGGCTGGGCACTGAAGCTTTCTTT.

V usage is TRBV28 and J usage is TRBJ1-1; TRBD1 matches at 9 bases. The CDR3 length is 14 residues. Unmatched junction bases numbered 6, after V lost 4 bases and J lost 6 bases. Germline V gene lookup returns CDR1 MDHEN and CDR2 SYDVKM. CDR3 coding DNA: TGTGCCAGCAGTTATAACAGGGGGCCAGCTGAAGCTTTCTTT. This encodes CASSYNRGPAEAFF.

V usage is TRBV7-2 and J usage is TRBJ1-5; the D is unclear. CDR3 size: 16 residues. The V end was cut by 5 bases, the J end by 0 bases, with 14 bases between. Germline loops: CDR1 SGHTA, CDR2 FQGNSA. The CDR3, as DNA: TGTGCCAGCAGCACATGGGTCGGTAATAGCAATCAGCCCCAGCATTTT. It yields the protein CASSTWVGNSNQPQHF.

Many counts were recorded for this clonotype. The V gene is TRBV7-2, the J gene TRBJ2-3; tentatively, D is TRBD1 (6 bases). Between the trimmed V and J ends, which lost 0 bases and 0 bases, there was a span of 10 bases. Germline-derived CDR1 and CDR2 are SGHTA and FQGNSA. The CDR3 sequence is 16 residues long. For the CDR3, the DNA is TGTGCCAGCAGCTTAGCGGACAGTACCAGCACAGATACGCAGTATTTT. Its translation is CASSLADSTSTDTQYF. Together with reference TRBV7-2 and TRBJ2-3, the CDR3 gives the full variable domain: GAGVSQSPSNKVTEKGKDVELRCDPISGHTALYWYRQSLGQGLEFLIYFQGNSAPDKSGLPSDRFSAERTGGSVSTLTIQRTQQEDSAVYLCASSLADSTSTDTQYFGPGTRLTVL.

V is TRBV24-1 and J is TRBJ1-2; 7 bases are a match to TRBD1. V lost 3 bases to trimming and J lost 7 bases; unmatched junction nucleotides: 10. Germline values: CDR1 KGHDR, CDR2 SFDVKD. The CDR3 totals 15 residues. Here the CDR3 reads CATSDRQGLTSGYTF. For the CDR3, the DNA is TGTGCCACCAGTGATCGACAGGGACTTACAAGTGGCTACACCTTC.